This T cell receptor beta chain was found in a study of T cells after yellow fever vaccination. From the 5' RACE reads, TCRdb called clonotypes with MiXCR, one entry per CDR3 protein. The profile shows around 340,000 distinct CDR3 sequences, around 13% of them singletons. Per germline, CDR1 SGHNT and CDR2 YYREEE (reference sequence). Germline trimming cut 2 bases from V and 7 bases from J; bases unmatched to any gene: 3. This CDR3 has 15 amino acids. The clonotype comes from a man aged 18 to 29 who received the YFV17D yellow fever vaccine. The V gene is TRBV5-4, the J gene TRBJ2-1; 13 nucleotides agree with TRBD2. The sequencing used CD4+ T cells sorted from PBMCs, collected 15 days after the yellow fever booster vaccination. The CDR3 here is CASSLRTSGGNEQFF. DNA for the CDR3: TGTGCCAGCAGCTTAAGGACTAGCGGGGGAAATGAGCAGTTCTTC.